These T cell receptor beta chains were read from a single sample in a study of regulatory T cells in long-lasting Graves disease. TCRdb re-derived calls from the multiplex PCR reads in MiXCR, one entry per CDR3 protein. Among roughly 450,000 distinct CDR3 sequences listed, 20% to 30% were seen once. The starting material was peripheral blood mononuclear cells (PBMCs), obtained when the disease was refractory, from a patient treated with antithyroid drugs. These receptors were collected from a female donor with Graves disease. Each CDR3 is given with its conserved first and last residue. The order of the fields is J gene, D gene, CDR3 length, V gene, clone size, CDR3 protein, CDR3 DNA. D genes are given only for firm matches. For some rows the clone size is stated as once, few or many, or as a class when expanded; others skip it.

TRBJ2-2 | - | 17 | TRBV7-8 | many | CASRGYRENLVTGELFF | TGTGCCAGCAGGGGATATCGTGAAAACCTGGTAACCGGGGAGCTGTTTTTT
TRBJ2-2 | - | 15 | TRBV11-2 | - | CASSLVDGSTGELFF | TGTGCCAGCAGCTTAGTCGACGGGAGCACCGGGGAGCTGTTTTTT
TRBJ1-5 | - | 13 | TRBV6-2/TRBV6-3 | few | CASRGEANQPQHF | TGTGCCAGCAGGGGGGAAGCCAATCAGCCCCAGCATTTT
TRBJ1-4 | - | 13 | TRBV5-1 | - | CASSLGTDEKLFF | TGCGCCAGCAGCTTGGGGACAGATGAAAAACTGTTTTTT
TRBJ2-3 | - | 14 | TRBV12-3/TRBV12-4 | - | CASIQGSIADTQYF | TGTGCCAGCATCCAGGGTAGCATAGCAGATACGCAGTATTTT
TRBJ1-1 | - | 14 | TRBV2 | few | CASRLRRMNTEAFF | TGTGCCAGCCGCCTGAGACGTATGAACACTGAAGCTTTCTTT
TRBJ2-5 | TRBD2 | 14 | TRBV18 | many | CASSPPTSAPAQYF | TGTGCCAGCTCACCACCGACTAGCGCTCCGGCCCAGTACTTC
TRBJ2-2 | - | 17 | TRBV19 | - | CASSIEQWGRDTGELFF | TGTGCCAGTAGTATAGAACAGTGGGGACGGGACACCGGGGAGCTGTTTTTT
TRBJ1-1 | - | 13 | TRBV7-9 | - | CASSHTGTLKAFF | TGTGCCAGCAGCCATACCGGGACCCTTAAGGCTTTCTTT
TRBJ2-3 | TRBD2 | 19 | TRBV6-1 | - | CASSDPSPGLAGEADTQYF | TGTGCCAGCAGTGACCCCTCGCCGGGACTAGCGGGAGAGGCAGATACGCAGTATTTT
TRBJ2-1 | TRBD2 | 16 | TRBV7-2 | many | CASSSGTSGSVGEQFF | TGTGCCAGCAGCTCGGGGACCAGCGGGAGTGTCGGGGAGCAGTTCTTC
TRBJ1-1 | - | 13 | TRBV29-1 | - | CSVVWDVNTEAFF | TGCAGCGTTGTCTGGGATGTAAACACTGAAGCTTTCTTT
TRBJ2-7 | TRBD1 | 14 | TRBV7-6 | many | CASSRRPQGAEQYF | TGTGCCAGCAGCCGACGACCACAGGGGGCCGAGCAGTACTTC
TRBJ2-7 | - | 11 | TRBV6-1 | - | CASSTVDEQYF | TGTGCCAGCAGTACGGTGGACGAGCAGTACTTC
TRBJ1-1 | - | 22 | TRBV6-5 | - | CASSYHAGPNNRTLYENTEAFF | TGTGCCAGCAGTTACCATGCTGGCCCGAATAACAGGACATTATATGAGAACACTGAAGCTTTCTTT
TRBJ2-5 | - | 14 | TRBV20-1 | many | CSATIRGPWGTQYF | TGCAGTGCTACCATCAGGGGACCATGGGGGACCCAGTACTTC
TRBJ1-2 | TRBD1 | 15 | TRBV19 | few | CASSTLGTDNYGYTF | TGTGCCAGTAGTACCTTGGGGACAGACAACTATGGCTACACCTTC
TRBJ2-5 | - | 13 | TRBV12-3/TRBV12-4 | few | CASTVGAQETQYF | TGTGCCAGCACGGTTGGAGCCCAAGAGACCCAGTACTTC
TRBJ2-1 | - | 14 | TRBV29-1 | - | CSVTVAASYNEQFF | TGCAGCGTTACTGTAGCGGCCTCCTACAATGAGCAGTTCTTC
TRBJ2-3 | TRBD2 | 17 | TRBV2 | - | CASSVAERGTSTDTQYF | TGTGCCAGCAGCGTAGCGGAGCGGGGTACTAGCACAGATACGCAGTATTTT
TRBJ2-5 | TRBD1 | 14 | TRBV19 | - | CASSRTGELGTQYF | TGTGCCAGTAGTCGGACAGGGGAACTCGGGACCCAGTACTTC
TRBJ1-6 | - | 14 | TRBV2 | few | CASSPGGVNSPLHF | TGTGCCAGCAGCCCCGGGGGCGTGAATTCACCCCTCCACTTT
TRBJ2-5 | TRBD1 | 15 | TRBV29-1 | - | CSVEGGGLYQETQYF | TGCAGCGTTGAAGGAGGGGGCCTGTACCAAGAGACCCAGTACTTC
TRBJ1-4 | - | 19 | TRBV6-2/TRBV6-3 | - | CASSFRESGGFGTNEKLFF | TGTGCCAGCAGTTTTCGAGAATCCGGGGGTTTCGGAACTAATGAAAAACTGTTTTTT
TRBJ1-6 | - | 16 | TRBV28 | many | CASSLAQDSSNSPLHF | TGTGCCAGCAGTTTGGCCCAAGACAGCAGTAATTCACCCCTCCACTTT
TRBJ1-2 | TRBD1 | 14 | TRBV20-1 | - | CSASQTGVIYGYTF | TGCAGTGCTAGTCAGACAGGGGTGATCTATGGCTACACCTTC
TRBJ1-2 | TRBD1 | 16 | TRBV7-2 | - | CASSLGGTGRYYGYTF | TGTGCCAGCAGCTTGGGCGGGACAGGCAGGTACTATGGCTACACCTTC
TRBJ2-5 | TRBD2 | 15 | TRBV7-2 | - | CASSFSGRARETQYF | TGTGCCAGCAGCTTTAGCGGGAGGGCCCGAGAGACCCAGTACTTC
TRBJ1-5 | TRBD1 | 16 | TRBV12-3/TRBV12-4 | many | CASSLRGQGANQPQHF | TGTGCCAGCAGTTTAAGGGGACAGGGGGCAAATCAGCCCCAGCATTTT
TRBJ2-4 | - | 15 | TRBV18 | - | CASSPPSKAKNIQYF | TGTGCCAGCTCGCCCCCATCAAAGGCCAAAAACATTCAGTACTTC
TRBJ2-7 | - | 13 | TRBV3-1 | - | CASRPYGTYEQYF | TGTGCCAGCAGACCCTACGGTACCTACGAGCAGTACTTC
TRBJ2-7 | - | 14 | TRBV7-9 | few | CASSSQSGAYEQYF | TGTGCCAGCAGCTCCCAGTCCGGTGCCTACGAGCAGTACTTC
TRBJ2-7 | - | 13 | TRBV20-1 | - | CSASVLVGYEQYF | TGCAGTGCTAGCGTACTAGTCGGTTACGAGCAGTACTTC
TRBJ2-1 | TRBD2 | 15 | TRBV12-3/TRBV12-4 | - | CASSLGLAGYGEQFF | TGTGCCAGCAGTTTAGGGCTAGCGGGATATGGAGAGCAGTTCTTC
TRBJ1-2 | - | 15 | TRBV5-1 | - | CASSLGPAANYGYTF | TGCGCCAGCAGCTTGGGACCAGCCGCTAACTATGGCTACACCTTC
TRBJ1-2 | - | 13 | TRBV7-8 | many | CASTPWQGYGYTF | TGTGCCAGCACCCCGTGGCAGGGCTATGGCTACACCTTC
TRBJ1-5 | - | 15 | TRBV28 | few | CASSPRYRGNQPQHF | TGTGCCAGCAGCCCAAGGTACAGGGGCAATCAGCCCCAGCATTTT
TRBJ2-5 | - | 13 | TRBV27 | - | CASSSDRRETQYF | TGTGCCAGCAGCTCGGACAGAAGGGAGACCCAGTACTTC
TRBJ1-4 | TRBD1 | 19 | TRBV6-5 | few | CASSYTLPGQGTTNEKLFF | TGTGCCAGCAGTTACACCCTCCCGGGACAGGGTACAACTAATGAAAAACTGTTTTTT
TRBJ1-4 | - | 14 | TRBV19 | - | CASSMTGVNEKLFF | TGTGCCAGTAGTATGACAGGAGTCAATGAAAAACTGTTTTTT
TRBJ2-7 | TRBD1 | 12 | TRBV6-1 | many | CASSMDRVRKYF | TGTGCCAGCAGCATGGACAGGGTTAGGAAGTACTTC
TRBJ2-7 | TRBD1 | 14 | TRBV12-3/TRBV12-4 | - | CASRRAGGRREQYF | TGTGCCAGCAGGAGGGCAGGGGGCCGACGCGAGCAGTACTTC
TRBJ1-4 | - | 15 | TRBV15 | many | CATRKEGQINEKLFF | TGTGCCACCAGAAAAGAAGGGCAGATTAATGAAAAACTGTTTTTT
TRBJ1-4 | TRBD1 | 13 | TRBV2 | many | CASGGGRDEKLFF | TGTGCCAGCGGAGGGGGCCGGGATGAAAAACTGTTTTTT
TRBJ1-1 | - | 14 | TRBV5-1 | few | CASSLVQDGPKAFF | TGCGCCAGCAGCTTGGTCCAGGATGGCCCCAAAGCTTTCTTT
TRBJ2-7 | - | 14 | TRBV4-1 | - | CASSPAQGLYEQYF | TGCGCCAGCAGCCCCGCCCAGGGTCTGTACGAGCAGTACTTC
TRBJ1-4 | - | 16 | TRBV2 | many | CASSYDTRTTNEKLFF | TGTGCCAGCAGCTATGACACCCGGACAACTAATGAAAAACTGTTTTTT
TRBJ2-2 | - | 13 | TRBV12-3/TRBV12-4 | - | CASRQSSTGELFF | TGTGCCAGCAGACAGAGTAGCACCGGGGAGCTGTTTTTT
TRBJ1-2 | - | 16 | TRBV27 | many | CASSLRPGVSGYGYTF | TGTGCCAGCAGTTTACGTCCAGGGGTGTCTGGGTATGGCTACACCTTC
TRBJ2-5 | TRBD2 | 19 | TRBV7-9 | few | CASSSRTGTSGRVTEAQYF | TGTGCCAGCAGCTCACGAACCGGGACTAGCGGGAGGGTAACCGAGGCCCAGTACTTC
TRBJ2-7 | TRBD2 | 19 | TRBV4-1 | once | CASSQEPGLAGPGDYEQYF | TGCGCCAGCAGCCAGGAACCGGGACTAGCGGGTCCGGGGGACTACGAGCAGTACTTC
TRBJ1-2 | TRBD1 | 15 | TRBV19 | - | CASSSGTGLRRGYTF | TGTGCCAGTAGTTCCGGGACAGGCCTCCGCCGTGGCTACACCTTC
TRBJ2-7 | TRBD2 | 23 | TRBV11-2 | - | CASSSNQTSVYGALRYISYEQYF | TGTGCCAGCAGCTCAAATCAAACTAGCGTCTACGGAGCCCTGCGGTACATCTCCTACGAGCAGTACTTC
TRBJ2-6 | - | 15 | TRBV15 | - | CATSSPASGANVLTF | TGTGCCACCAGCTCACCCGCTTCTGGGGCCAACGTCCTGACTTTC
TRBJ2-4 | TRBD1 | 16 | TRBV5-1 | - | CASSPPGQGSEDIQYF | TGCGCCAGCAGCCCCCCGGGACAGGGCTCGGAGGACATTCAGTACTTC